This TCR beta chain is from a study of T-cell memory formation after mild COVID-19. Study in general: There were largely donor-specific TCR clusters. Study observations and caveats: A second wave expanding day 15 to 37 was CD4+-biased; contracting clones were balanced. A subset of responding clones appeared in pre-infection memory, suggesting cross-reactive memory joined.

5'RACE with constant-segment primers built TCRalpha and TCRbeta cDNA libraries with UMIs. Via MiXCR, TCRdb re-called the 5' RACE reads, giving one row per CDR3 protein. Of around 320,000 distinct CDR3 sequences detected, 15% to 20% appear once; the ten largest clones hold about 21%. This clonotype occurred a few times. No antigen is known for it. The CDR3 sequence is 14 residues long. The germline V gene has CDR1 DFQATT and CDR2 SNEGSKA (reference sequence). V was pared by 4 bases and J by 10 bases, with 17 bases between. The chain carries TRBV20-1 and TRBJ1-6; weak D call: TRBD1 (5 bases). Material: PBMCs or a T cell subset sorted from them (not recorded which). This sequence was found in a young man who had mild COVID-19 (a few samples of this study predate the infection). Cell type and time point are not known. CDR3 sequence reads: CSAKTGTAQSPLHF. The CDR3 DNA reads as TGCAGTGCTAAAACCGGGACGGCACAGTCACCCCTCCACTTT.